The rows below give T cell receptor beta chains drawn from one sample of a study of breast tumors, draining lymph nodes, adjacent tissues. TCRdb fed the multiplex PCR reads into MiXCR, producing one record per CDR3 protein. In the table there are about 200,000 distinct CDR3 sequences, 31% of which are singletons. Sequencing input: axillary lymph node tissue. These receptors were obtained from a female donor with breast cancer. Some clones in this sample may be carry-over from other donors' samples. CDR3s include the opening cysteine and the closing phenylalanine or tryptophan. A D gene is named only where the DNA matches it firmly. Size values are once, few and many counts, or a class for expanded clones, and some rows have none.

cdr3_nt cdr3_aa j_call clone_size d_call v_call
TGTGCCAGCAGTGAATATGGGAGAGGGCTCTCTGGGGCCAACGTCCTGACTTTC CASSEYGRGLSGANVLTF TRBJ2-6 many NA TRBV25-1
TGTGCCAGCAGCTTATATGGAGATAGCTCCTACGAGCAGTACTTC CASSLYGDSSYEQYF TRBJ2-7 many NA TRBV7-2
TGCAGTGCTGGCGGACTAGCGGGAGGTGAGCAGTACTTC CSAGGLAGGEQYF TRBJ2-7 many TRBD2 TRBV20-1
TGCAGTGGTTTGACTAGCGGGAGGTACGAGCAGTACTTC CSGLTSGRYEQYF TRBJ2-7 many TRBD2 TRBV20-1
TGTGCCTGGAGTAGCACACAGGGGAGGTCCTACGAGCAGTACTTC CAWSSTQGRSYEQYF TRBJ2-7 many NA TRBV30
TGTGCCAGCAGCCCGACTCGGAGGGCTCAAGAGACCCAGTGCTTC CASSPTRRAQETQCF TRBJ2-5 few NA TRBV25-1
TGTGCCAGCAGTCACTCGATGGCAGGGGAAGGGACCGGGGAGCTGTTTTTT CASSHSMAGEGTGELFF TRBJ2-2 few NA TRBV6-5
TGTGCCAGCAGCTCCAAACAGGGGTACACTGAAGCTTTCTTT CASSSKQGYTEAFF TRBJ1-1 NA TRBD1 TRBV5-4
TGTGCCAGCGTTGAGGAGTATCTAGCGGGGGGGCGGGGCAATGAGCAGTTCTTC CASVEEYLAGGRGNEQFF TRBJ2-1 few TRBD2 TRBV2
TGCAGTGCTAGAGATCAGGGGGCTGGGGAGCAGTACTTC CSARDQGAGEQYF TRBJ2-7 many TRBD1 TRBV20-1
TGCGCCAGCAGTGAGAGGGACAGCGAAGCTTTCTTT CASSERDSEAFF TRBJ1-1 few TRBD1 TRBV10-2